This TCR beta chain was obtained from a study of T cell changes during pregnancy in multiple sclerosis. Sequencing was performed with immunoSEQ multiplex PCR; in TCRdb, only in-frame clones are kept and a portion is missing. The sample comprises about 89,000 clones, roughly 94% of which are singletons, and roughly 2.3% rests with the top ten. The CDR3 has 17 residues. V lost 2 bases, J lost 0 bases, and 8 bases stayed unmatched. The V gene's germline CDR1 is SGDLS and CDR2 YYNGEE. The J gene is TRBJ1-3, the V gene TRBV9, with TRBD1 matching 7 bases. The TCR sequence derives from a female donor in good health, enrolled as a control in a pregnancy study. Sequencing used peripheral blood, obtained after pregnancy. CDR3 bases: TGTGCCAGCAGCGTCTTCGACAGGGCGAGCTCTGGAAACACCATATATTTT. This sequence encodes CASSVFDRASSGNTIYF. Using reference TRBV9 and TRBJ1-3 for the parts outside the CDR3, the full variable domain is DSGVTQTPKHLITATGQRVTLRCSPRSGDLSVYWYQQSLDQGLQFLIQYYNGEERAKGNILERFSAQQFPDLHSELNLSSLELGDSALYFCASSVFDRASSGNTIYFGEGSWLTVV.